The next 18 T cell receptor beta chains were all read from a single sample in a study of shared clonotypes between healthy human individuals. Libraries were prepared by immunoSEQ multiplex PCR; TCRdb keeps only in-frame clonotypes and omits some of them. The repertoire includes more than 2,000,000 clones, approximately 93% of them detected once, and under 0.45% sits in the top ten. The sequenced sample was naive CD4+ T cells from PBMCs. Subset of the sample: CD45RA+ positively selected. The receptors shown here come from a man between 18 and 35 years old in good health. Some clones in this sample may be carry-over from other donors' samples.

CDR3 residues: CASSSWGQGDTGELFF. In DNA form, the CDR3 reads TGTGCCAGCAGCTCCTGGGGACAGGGAGACACCGGGGAGCTGTTTTTT. The chain is built from TRBV5-8 and TRBJ2-2; 9 nucleotides align to TRBD1. V lost 3 bases and J lost 3; bases outside the gene matches: 6. The CDR3 totals 16 residues. Germline lookup yields CDR1 SGHTS and CDR2 YDEGEE.

The chain joins TRBV5-4 to TRBJ1-1; D unclear. Germline V lookup: CDR1 SGHNT, CDR2 YYREEE (reference sequence). V was shortened by 4 bases and J by 1 base, with 11 bases between the two germline ends. The CDR3 is 14 residues long. CDR3 residues: CASSEPSENTEAFF. The DNA for the CDR3 is TGTGCCAGCAGCGAACCTAGTGAGAACACTGAAGCTTTCTTT.

J is TRBJ2-7 and V is TRBV11-2; 9 nucleotides align to TRBD2. Germline CDR1 reads SGHAT; CDR2 reads FQNNGV. The CDR3 is 15 residues long. V shed 1 base and J 3 bases; nucleotides not matched to a gene: 4. CDR3 residues: CASSLVSGRVYEQYF. The CDR3, as DNA: TGTGCCAGCAGCTTAGTTAGCGGGAGAGTCTACGAGCAGTACTTC. The variable domain in full, completed from reference TRBV11-2 and TRBJ2-7, reads EAGVAQSPRYKIIEKRQSVAFWCNPISGHATLYWYQQILGQGPKLLIQFQNNGVVDDSQLPKDRFSAERLKGVDSTLKIQPAKLEDSAVYLCASSLVSGRVYEQYFGPGTRLTVT.

V and J are TRBV7-3 and TRBJ2-5; the D gene is possibly TRBD1 (6 bases). Germline V lookup: CDR1 SGHTA, CDR2 FQGTGA. This CDR3 has 17 amino acids. V was trimmed by 1 base and J by 3 bases, leaving 18 bases between them. This CDR3 is CASSLMGGGAGEETQYF. In DNA, the CDR3 is TGTGCCAGCAGCTTAATGGGCGGTGGGGCAGGGGAAGAGACCCAGTACTTC.

Regarding this clone: The identical CDR3 is also encoded by other nucleotide sequences in the sample. The chain combines TRBV5-1 with TRBJ2-2; D gene ambiguous. Trimming removed 1 base at V and 2 bases at J, with 6 bases between. Germline V gene lookup returns CDR1 SGHRS and CDR2 YFSETQ. This CDR3 has 14 residues. The CDR3: CASSLSANTGELFF. The CDR3 coding sequence is TGCGCCAGCAGCTTGAGCGCTAACACCGGGGAGCTGTTTTTT.

V gene TRBV5-4 combines with J gene TRBJ2-3, with no clear D. The CDR3 totals 14 residues. V was trimmed by 3 bases and J by 7 bases, leaving 15 bases between them. Looked up from germline, CDR1 is SGHNT and CDR2 is YYREEE (reference sequence). The CDR3 DNA sequence: TGTGCCAGCAGCTGGCCGGCCAGCCCCAATACGCAGTATTTT. It specifies CASSWPASPNTQYF.

This clone was seen a few times. The chain is built from TRBV18 and TRBJ1-3; 10 bases line up with TRBD1. Trimming at V came to 3 bases and at J to 3 bases, leaving 2 bases not matched to a gene. CDR3 length: 15 residues. Germline values: CDR1 KGHSH, CDR2 LQKENI. In DNA form, the CDR3 reads TGTGCCAGCTCACCTGACAGGGGGCGTGGAAACACCATATATTTT. The encoded protein is CASSPDRGRGNTIYF.

This chain uses TRBV4-1 with TRBJ2-6; 8 nucleotides align to TRBD1. Trimming removed 5 bases from V and 0 bases from J; junction bases left unmatched: 9. CDR3 size: 18 residues. Per germline, CDR1 MGHRA and CDR2 YSYEKL. The CDR3 region has the DNA TGCGCCAGCAGCACCGGACAGGGATGGAGCTCTGGGGCCAACGTCCTGACTTTC. It encodes CASSTGQGWSSGANVLTF.

This chain connects TRBV6-1 to TRBJ2-4, with D perhaps TRBD2 (6 bases). Germline CDR1 MNHNS, CDR2 SASEGT. V lost 3 bases and J lost 6, with 15 bases in between. The CDR3 runs to 15 residues. The CDR3 is CASSEVAETGNIQYF. For the CDR3, the DNA is TGTGCCAGCAGTGAGGTAGCGGAAACGGGAAACATTCAGTACTTC.

This sequence joins TRBV4-2 and TRBJ1-4; D gene uncertain. V was pared by 0 bases and J by 6 bases, with 14 bases between. The CDR3 is made up of 16 amino acids. Germline V gene data show CDR1 as LGHNA and CDR2 as YNFKEQ. DNA of the CDR3: TGTGCCAGCAGCCAAGAAGGGCGGGCCTCGGATGAAAAACTGTTTTTT. Encoded protein: CASSQEGRASDEKLFF.

This chain connects TRBV28 to TRBJ2-7, with 10 bases matching TRBD2. The length of the CDR3 is 13 residues. The germline V gene has CDR1 MDHEN and CDR2 SYDVKM. V was pared by 10 bases and J by 4 bases, with 7 bases of the junction left unmatched. CDR3 bases: TGTGCCACCATAGCGGGAGGTCTGTACGAGCAGTACTTC. Translation gives CATIAGGLYEQYF.

The chain recombines TRBV4-3 with TRBJ2-5; D is unresolved. Germline CDR1 LGHNA, CDR2 YSLEER. V lost 2 bases, J lost 5 bases, and 21 bases lay in between. The CDR3 contains 17 residues. CDR3 region: CASSQYIGRPGSETQYF. The CDR3 DNA reads as TGCGCCAGCAGCCAATATATTGGTCGGCCCGGGTCGGAGACCCAGTACTTC.

The rearrangement joins TRBV7-9 to TRBJ1-2; D uncertain. Looked up from germline, CDR1 is SEHNR and CDR2 is FQNEAQ (reference sequence). The CDR3 is 12 residues long. Trimming removed 8 bases at V and 8 bases at J, with 15 bases between. CDR3 in DNA: TGTGCCAGCCAAGGTTTTCATGAAGGCTACACCTTC. Its translation: CASQGFHEGYTF.

This chain connects TRBV2 to TRBJ1-1; TRBD1 matches at 8 bases. This CDR3 has 15 amino acids. Germline V gives CDR1 SNHLY, CDR2 FYNNEI. The V and J ends lost 6 bases and 1 base, in that order; junction bases with no gene match: 7. The DNA of the CDR3 is TGTGCCAGCAGACCTCGACAGGGGACGAACACTGAAGCTTTCTTT. Protein: CASRPRQGTNTEAFF.

The chain carries TRBV28 and TRBJ1-1; D call uncertain. This CDR3 is 14 amino acids long. V dropped 4 bases and J dropped 1 base, with 10 bases sitting between them. CDR1 MDHEN and CDR2 SYDVKM come from the germline V gene. This CDR3 reads CASSSISGNTEAFF. CDR3 bases: TGTGCCAGCAGTTCCATATCGGGGAACACTGAAGCTTTCTTT.

Points on this clone: The junction does not match germline at one end; this may be a read error. The chain uses TRBV5-4 and TRBJ2-7, with D unclear. The CDR3 covers 14 residues. Looked up from germline, CDR1 is SGHNT and CDR2 is YYREEE (reference sequence). CDR3 DNA: TGTGCCAGCAGGTTGGGCCTTTCTTCCTACGAGCAGTACTTC. Translated: CASRLGLSSYEQYF.

This sequence joins TRBV7-3 and TRBJ2-3; weak D call: TRBD2 (6 bases). Germline CDR1 reads SGHTA; CDR2 reads FQGTGA. The CDR3 runs 15 residues. Deletions cut 3 bases from V and 2 bases from J, with 12 bases between. CDR3 amino acids: CASSFTGGTTDTQYF. CDR3 DNA: TGTGCCAGCAGCTTTACGGGCGGGACCACAGATACGCAGTATTTT.

V and J are TRBV7-2 and TRBJ2-5, with TRBD1 matching 7 bases. The V gene end was trimmed by 7 bases and the J gene end by 4 bases; junction bases not matched to a gene: 9. Germline V lookup: CDR1 SGHTA, CDR2 FQGNSA. This CDR3 is built from 14 residues. The CDR3 region has the DNA TGTGCCAGCAACCCAAACAGGGGCGGAGAGACCCAGTACTTC. It specifies CASNPNRGGETQYF.